This TCR beta chain was profiled in a study of blood T cell repertoires in COVID-19. Study-level background: Some COVID-19 samples were acute and others convalescent; all came from the United States, Italy and Spain. In each case, the material was cDNA or gDNA derived from T cells, B-cell-depleted T cells, or PBMCs.

Germline-derived CDR1 and CDR2 are KGHSH and LQKENI. This CDR3 region has 15 residues. The V end was cut by 2 bases, the J end by 6 bases, with 11 bases between. As originally analysed: How many nucleated cells were present was estimated from reference gene primer amplification. TCRdb keeps only in-frame clones here, not all; method: immunoSEQ multiplex PCR. Clone size and V and J calls were adopted from that table, with D and trimming inferred from the DNA. The sample includes some 180,000 clones, roughly nine tenths of them seen just once. This chain uses TRBV18 with TRBJ1-6; D is possibly TRBD1 (6 bases). What was sequenced was peripheral blood. The clonotype was recovered from a man between 65 and 79 years old with active or convalescent COVID-19. CDR3: CASSPGGAVNSPLHF. Here the CDR3 DNA reads TGTGCCAGCTCACCAGGGGGGGCGGTTAATTCACCCCTCCACTTT.